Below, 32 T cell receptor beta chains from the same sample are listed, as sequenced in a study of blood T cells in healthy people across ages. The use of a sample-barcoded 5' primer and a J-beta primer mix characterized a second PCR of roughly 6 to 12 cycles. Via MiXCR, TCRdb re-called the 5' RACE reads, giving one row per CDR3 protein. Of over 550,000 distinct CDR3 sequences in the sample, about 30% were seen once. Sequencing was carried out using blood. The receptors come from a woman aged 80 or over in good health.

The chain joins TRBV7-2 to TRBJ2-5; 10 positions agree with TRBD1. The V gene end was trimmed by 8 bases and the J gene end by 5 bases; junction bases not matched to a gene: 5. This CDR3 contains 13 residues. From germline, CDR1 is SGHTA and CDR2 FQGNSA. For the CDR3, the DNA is TGTGCCAGCGGAGACAGGGGGCCGGAGACCCAGTACTTC. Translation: CASGDRGPETQYF.

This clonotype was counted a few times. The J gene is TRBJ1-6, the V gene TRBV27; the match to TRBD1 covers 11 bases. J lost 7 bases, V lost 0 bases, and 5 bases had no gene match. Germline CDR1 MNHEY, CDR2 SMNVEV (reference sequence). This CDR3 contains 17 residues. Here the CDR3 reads CASSLSSGTGGNSPLHF. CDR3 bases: TGTGCCAGCAGTTTATCCTCAGGGACAGGGGGAAATTCACCCCTCCACTTT.

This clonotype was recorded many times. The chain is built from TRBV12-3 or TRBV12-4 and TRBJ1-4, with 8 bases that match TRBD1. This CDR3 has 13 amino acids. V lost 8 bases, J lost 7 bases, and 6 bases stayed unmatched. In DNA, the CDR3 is TGTGCCAGCCAGACAGGGGAAATTGAAAAACTGTTTTTT. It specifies CASQTGEIEKLFF.

The DNA for the CDR3 is TGTGCCAGCAGCTCGCCCCCACCTCTGAAAGCTTTCTTT. Its translation is CASSSPPPLKAFF. The chain recombines TRBV7-9 with TRBJ1-1, with D unclear. The germline V and J ends were trimmed by 4 bases and 9 bases, with 15 bases remaining between them. Per the germline V gene, CDR1 is SEHNR and CDR2 is FQNEAQ (reference sequence). The CDR3 extends over 13 amino acids.

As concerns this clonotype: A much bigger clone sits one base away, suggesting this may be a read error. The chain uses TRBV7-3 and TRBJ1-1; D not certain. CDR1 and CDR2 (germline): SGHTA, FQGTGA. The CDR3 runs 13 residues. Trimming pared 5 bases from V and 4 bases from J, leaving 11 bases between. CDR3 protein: CASSVQVITEAFF. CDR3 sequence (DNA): TGTGCCAGCAGCGTGCAGGTGATCACTGAAGCTTTCTTT.

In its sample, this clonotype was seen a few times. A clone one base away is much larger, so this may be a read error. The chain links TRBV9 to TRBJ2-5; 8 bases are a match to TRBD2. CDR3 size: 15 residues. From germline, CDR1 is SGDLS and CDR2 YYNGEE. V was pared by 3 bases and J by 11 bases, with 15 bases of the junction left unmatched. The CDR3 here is CASSAFSGGYNEQYF. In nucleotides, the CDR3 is TGTGCCAGCAGCGCCTTCAGCGGGGGTTACAATGAGCAGTACTTC.

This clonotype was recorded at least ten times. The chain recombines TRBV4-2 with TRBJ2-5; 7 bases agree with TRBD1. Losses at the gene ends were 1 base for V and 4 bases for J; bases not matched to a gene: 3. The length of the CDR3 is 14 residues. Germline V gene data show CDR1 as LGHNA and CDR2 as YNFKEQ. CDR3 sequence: CASSQGPGGETQYF. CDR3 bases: TGTGCCAGCAGCCAAGGGCCAGGGGGAGAGACCCAGTACTTC.

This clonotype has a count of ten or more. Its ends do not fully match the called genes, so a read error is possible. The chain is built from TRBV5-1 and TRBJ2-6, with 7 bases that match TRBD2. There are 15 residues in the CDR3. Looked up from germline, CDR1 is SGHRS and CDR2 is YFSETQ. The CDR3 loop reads CASSLAGSGANVLTF. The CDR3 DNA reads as TGTGCCAGCAGCTTAGCGGGCTCTGGGGCCAACGTCCTGACTTTC. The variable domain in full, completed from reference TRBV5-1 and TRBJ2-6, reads KAGVTQTPRYLIKTRGQQVTLSCSPISGHRSVSWYQQTPGQGLQFLFEYFSETQRNKGNFPGRFSGRQFSNSRSEMNVSTLELGDSALYLCASSLAGSGANVLTFGAGSRLTVL.

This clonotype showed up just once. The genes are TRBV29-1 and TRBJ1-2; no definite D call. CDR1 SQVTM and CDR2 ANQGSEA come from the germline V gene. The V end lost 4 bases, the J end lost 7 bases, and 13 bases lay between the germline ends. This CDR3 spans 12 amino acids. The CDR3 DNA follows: TGCAGCGTTGGGTCTGAGTACCGTGGCTACACCTTC. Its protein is CSVGSEYRGYTF.

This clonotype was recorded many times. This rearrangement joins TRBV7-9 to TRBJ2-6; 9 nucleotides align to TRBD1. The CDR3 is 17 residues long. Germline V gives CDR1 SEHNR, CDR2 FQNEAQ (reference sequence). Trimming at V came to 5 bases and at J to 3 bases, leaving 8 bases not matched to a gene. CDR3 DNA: TGTGCCAGCAGCCAGGACAGGGGAGGATTTGGGGCCAACGTCCTGACTTTC. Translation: CASSQDRGGFGANVLTF.

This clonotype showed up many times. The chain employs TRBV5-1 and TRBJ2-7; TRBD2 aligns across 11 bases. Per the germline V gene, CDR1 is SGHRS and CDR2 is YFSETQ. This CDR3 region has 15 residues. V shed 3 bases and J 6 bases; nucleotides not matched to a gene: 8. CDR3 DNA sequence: TGCGCCAGCAGCTCGACTAGCGGGGTGCCTGGCGAGCAGTACTTC. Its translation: CASSSTSGVPGEQYF.

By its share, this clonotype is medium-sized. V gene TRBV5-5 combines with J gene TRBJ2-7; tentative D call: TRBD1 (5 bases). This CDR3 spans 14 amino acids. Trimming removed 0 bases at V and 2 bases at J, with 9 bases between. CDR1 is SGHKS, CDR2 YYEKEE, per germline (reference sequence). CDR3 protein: CASSLGSGTYEQYF. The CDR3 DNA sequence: TGTGCCAGCAGCTTGGGGTCAGGGACCTACGAGCAGTACTTC.

The CDR3, as DNA: TGCGCCAGCAGCTTGCTGCGGTTGGGAACTGAAGCTTTCTTT. As protein: CASSLLRLGTEAFF. The chain is built from TRBV5-1 and TRBJ1-1; no reliable D call. This CDR3 is built from 14 residues. CDR1 is SGHRS and CDR2 is YFSETQ in the germline V gene. The ends were cut back, 1 base at V and 5 bases at J, with 12 bases in the middle. The variable domain in full, with the rest retrieved from reference TRBV5-1 and TRBJ1-1, is KAGVTQTPRYLIKTRGQQVTLSCSPISGHRSVSWYQQTPGQGLQFLFEYFSETQRNKGNFPGRFSGRQFSNSRSEMNVSTLELGDSALYLCASSLLRLGTEAFFGQGTRLTVV.

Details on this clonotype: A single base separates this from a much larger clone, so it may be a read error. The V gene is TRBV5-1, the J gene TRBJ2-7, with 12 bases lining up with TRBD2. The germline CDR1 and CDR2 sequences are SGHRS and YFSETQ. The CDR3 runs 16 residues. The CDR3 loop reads CVSREGTSGGFYEQYF. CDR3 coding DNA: TGCGTCAGCAGGGAGGGAACTAGCGGGGGGTTCTACGAGCAGTACTTC.

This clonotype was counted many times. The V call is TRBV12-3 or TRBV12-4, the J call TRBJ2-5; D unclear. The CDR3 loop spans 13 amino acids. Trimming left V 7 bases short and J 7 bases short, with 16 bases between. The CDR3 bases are TGTGCCAGCAAAGGCGCCGCACGCGGGACCCAGTACTTC. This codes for CASKGAARGTQYF.

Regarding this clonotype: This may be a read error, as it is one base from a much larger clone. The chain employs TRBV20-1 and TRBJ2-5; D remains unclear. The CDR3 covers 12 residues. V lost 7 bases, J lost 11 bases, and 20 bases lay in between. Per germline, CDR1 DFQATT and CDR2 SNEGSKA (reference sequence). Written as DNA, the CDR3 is TGCAGTGTACCTGATTCTTTCGGTGAGCAGTACTTC. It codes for CSVPDSFGEQYF.

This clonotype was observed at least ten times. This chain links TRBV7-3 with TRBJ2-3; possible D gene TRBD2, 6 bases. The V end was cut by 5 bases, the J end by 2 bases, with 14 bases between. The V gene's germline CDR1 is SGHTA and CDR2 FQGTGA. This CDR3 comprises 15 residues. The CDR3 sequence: CASSADGGITDTQYF. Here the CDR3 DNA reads TGTGCCAGCAGCGCAGACGGGGGTATCACAGATACGCAGTATTTT.

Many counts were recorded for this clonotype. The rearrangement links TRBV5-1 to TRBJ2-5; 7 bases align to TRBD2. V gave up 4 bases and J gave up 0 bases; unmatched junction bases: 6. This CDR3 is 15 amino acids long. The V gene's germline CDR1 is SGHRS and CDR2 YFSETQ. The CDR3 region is CASSPTSSYQETQYF. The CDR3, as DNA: TGCGCCAGCAGCCCGACTAGCTCCTACCAAGAGACCCAGTACTTC.

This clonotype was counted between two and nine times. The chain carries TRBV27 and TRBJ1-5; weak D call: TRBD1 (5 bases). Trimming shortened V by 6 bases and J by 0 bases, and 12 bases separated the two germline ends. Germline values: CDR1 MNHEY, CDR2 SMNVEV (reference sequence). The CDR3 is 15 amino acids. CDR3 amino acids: CASSWGGYSNQPQHF. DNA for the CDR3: TGTGCCAGCAGCTGGGGCGGATATAGCAATCAGCCCCAGCATTTT.

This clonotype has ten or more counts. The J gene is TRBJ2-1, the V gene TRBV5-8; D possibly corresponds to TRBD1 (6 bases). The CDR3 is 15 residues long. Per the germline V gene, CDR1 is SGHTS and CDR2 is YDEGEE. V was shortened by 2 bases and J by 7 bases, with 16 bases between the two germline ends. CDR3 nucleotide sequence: TGTGCCAGCAGCTTTAGAATCAGGGGCGGGAATGAGCAGTTCTTC. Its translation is CASSFRIRGGNEQFF.

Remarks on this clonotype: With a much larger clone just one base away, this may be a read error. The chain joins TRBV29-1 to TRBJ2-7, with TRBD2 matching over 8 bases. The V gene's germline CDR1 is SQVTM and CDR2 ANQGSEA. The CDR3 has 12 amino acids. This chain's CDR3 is CSVSPGAGERYF. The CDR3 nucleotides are TGCAGCGTCTCGCCGGGAGCGGGAGAGCGGTACTTC.

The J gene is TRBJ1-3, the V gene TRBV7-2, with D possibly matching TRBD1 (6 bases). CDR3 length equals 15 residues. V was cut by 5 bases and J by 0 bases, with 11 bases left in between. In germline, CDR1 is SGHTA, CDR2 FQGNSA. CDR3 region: CASSPYRASGNTIYF. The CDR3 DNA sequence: TGTGCCAGCAGCCCCTACAGGGCCTCTGGAAACACCATATATTTT. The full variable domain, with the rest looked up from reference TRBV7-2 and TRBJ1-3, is GAGVSQSPSNKVTEKGKDVELRCDPISGHTALYWYRQSLGQGLEFLIYFQGNSAPDKSGLPSDRFSAERTGGSVSTLTIQRTQQEDSAVYLCASSPYRASGNTIYFGEGSWLTVV.

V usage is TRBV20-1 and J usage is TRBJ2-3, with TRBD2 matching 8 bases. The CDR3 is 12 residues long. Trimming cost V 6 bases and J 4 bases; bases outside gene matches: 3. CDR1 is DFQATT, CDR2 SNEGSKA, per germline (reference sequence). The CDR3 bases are TGCAGTGCGGGTAGCGGGGCAGATACGCAGTATTTT. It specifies CSAGSGADTQYF.

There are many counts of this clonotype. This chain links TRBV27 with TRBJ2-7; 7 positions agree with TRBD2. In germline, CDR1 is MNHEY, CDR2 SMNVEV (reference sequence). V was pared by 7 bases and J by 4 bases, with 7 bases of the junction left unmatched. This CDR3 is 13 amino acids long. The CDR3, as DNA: TGTGCCAGCATTCGCGGGACTAAATACGAGCAGTACTTC. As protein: CASIRGTKYEQYF.

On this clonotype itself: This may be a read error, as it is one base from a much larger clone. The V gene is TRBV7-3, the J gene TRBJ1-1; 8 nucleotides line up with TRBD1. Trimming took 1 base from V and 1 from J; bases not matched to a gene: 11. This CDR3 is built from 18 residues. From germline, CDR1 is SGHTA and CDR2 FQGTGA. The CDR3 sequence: CASSLKGQGGQGNTEAFF. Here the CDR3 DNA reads TGTGCCAGCAGCTTAAAGGGCCAAGGAGGACAGGGGAACACTGAAGCTTTCTTT.

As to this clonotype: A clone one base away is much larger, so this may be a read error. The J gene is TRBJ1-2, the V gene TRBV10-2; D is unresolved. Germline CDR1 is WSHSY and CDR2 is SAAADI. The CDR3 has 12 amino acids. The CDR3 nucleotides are TGCGCCAGCAGTGAAAGCGGCTATGGCTACATCTTC. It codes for CASSESGYGYIF.

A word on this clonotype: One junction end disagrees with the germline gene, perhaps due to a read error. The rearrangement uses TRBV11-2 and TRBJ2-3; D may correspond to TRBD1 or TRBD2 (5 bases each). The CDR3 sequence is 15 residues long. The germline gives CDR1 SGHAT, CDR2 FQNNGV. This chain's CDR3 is CASSLAGSSTDAQYF. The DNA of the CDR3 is TGTGCCAGCAGCTTAGCAGGGTCTAGCACAGATGCGCAGTATTTT.

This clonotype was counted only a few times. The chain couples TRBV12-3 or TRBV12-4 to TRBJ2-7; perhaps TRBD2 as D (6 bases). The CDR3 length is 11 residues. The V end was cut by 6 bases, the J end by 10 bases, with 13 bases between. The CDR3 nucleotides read TGTGCCAGCAGCCCCCGGGAGATCCAGTACTTC. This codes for CASSPREIQYF.

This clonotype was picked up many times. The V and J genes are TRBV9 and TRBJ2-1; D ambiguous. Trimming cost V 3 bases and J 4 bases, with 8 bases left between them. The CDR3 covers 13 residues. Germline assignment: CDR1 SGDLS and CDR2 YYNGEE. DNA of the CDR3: TGTGCCAGCAGCGCCTATGGATACAATGAGCAGTTCTTC. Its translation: CASSAYGYNEQFF.

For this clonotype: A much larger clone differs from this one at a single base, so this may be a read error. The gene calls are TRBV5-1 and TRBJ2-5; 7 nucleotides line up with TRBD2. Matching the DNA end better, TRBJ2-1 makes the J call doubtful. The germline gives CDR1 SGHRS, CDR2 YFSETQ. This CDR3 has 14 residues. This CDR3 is CASAAGERQETQFF. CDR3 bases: TGCGCCAGCGCGGCGGGGGAGAGACAAGAGACCCAGTTCTTC.

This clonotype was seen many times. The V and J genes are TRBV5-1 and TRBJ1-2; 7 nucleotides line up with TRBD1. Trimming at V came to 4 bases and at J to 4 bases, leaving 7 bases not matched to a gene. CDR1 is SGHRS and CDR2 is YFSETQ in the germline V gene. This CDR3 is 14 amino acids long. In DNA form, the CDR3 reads TGCGCCAGCAGCAAGACAGGGAGGAGCTATGGCTACACCTTC. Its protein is CASSKTGRSYGYTF.

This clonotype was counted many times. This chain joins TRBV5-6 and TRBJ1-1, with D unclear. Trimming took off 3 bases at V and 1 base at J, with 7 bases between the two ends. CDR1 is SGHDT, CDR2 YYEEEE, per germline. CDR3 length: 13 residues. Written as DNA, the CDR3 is TGTGCCAGCAGCTCCGACACGAACACTGAAGCTTTCTTT. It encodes CASSSDTNTEAFF.